These 21 T cell receptor beta chains were all obtained from the same sample, sequenced in a study of regulatory T cells in long-lasting Graves disease. CDR3 regions were amplified by Arm-PCR using iRepertoire HTBI primers to build TCR beta libraries. MiXCR, applied by TCRdb to the multiplex PCR reads, yields one record per CDR3 protein. The table records roughly 450,000 distinct CDR3 sequences, about 25% of them present only once. Time point reported: persistent/refractory GD, antithyroid drugs over 5 years with positive TRAb. The TCR library used RNA extracted from PBMCs. This specimen was peripheral blood mononuclear cells (PBMCs), taken when the disease was refractory, from a patient treated with antithyroid drugs. The source is a female donor with Graves disease.

The V and J genes are TRBV30 and TRBJ2-1; 13 bases are shared with TRBD2. Germline lookup yields CDR1 GTSNPN and CDR2 SVGIG (reference sequence). V trimming: 3 bases; J trimming: 11 bases; junction bases outside the gene matches: 4. This CDR3 spans 13 amino acids. CDR3 bases: TGTGCCTGGAGGGGACTAGCGGGGCCCAAGCAGTTCTTC. Encoded protein: CAWRGLAGPKQFF.

The chain employs TRBV5-1 and TRBJ2-7; the D gene is possibly TRBD1 (5 bases). Germline CDR1 is SGHRS and CDR2 is YFSETQ. There are 13 residues in the CDR3. Trimming stripped 2 bases from V and 2 bases from J, with 8 bases between. The CDR3 loop is CASSFKGAYEQYF. Here the CDR3 DNA reads TGCGCCAGCAGCTTTAAAGGGGCCTACGAGCAGTACTTC.

This clonotype appeared a few times. The chain couples TRBV2 to TRBJ2-2; D might be TRBD1 (6 bases). CDR1 and CDR2 from the germline V gene are SNHLY and FYNNEI. The ends were cut back, 7 bases at V and 6 bases at J, with 12 bases in the middle. The CDR3 spans 13 residues. CDR3 loop: CASIGQGPGELFF. The CDR3 DNA is TGTGCCAGCATCGGGCAGGGGCCCGGGGAGCTGTTTTTT.

This clonotype was counted only a few times. The gene calls are TRBV4-2 and TRBJ2-5; D remains ambiguous. This CDR3 has 17 residues. CDR1 and CDR2 from the germline V gene are LGHNA and YNFKEQ. With 0 bases removed from V and 0 bases from J, the gap between germline ends came to 14 bases. The CDR3 DNA reads TGTGCCAGCAGCCAAGATCCGCGGCACGCAGACCAAGAGACCCAGTACTTC. Translation gives CASSQDPRHADQETQYF.

The chain links TRBV3-1 to TRBJ2-6; unclear D gene. V lost 0 bases to trimming and J lost 0 bases, with 9 bases between them. This CDR3 comprises 17 residues. Germline assignment: CDR1 LGHDT and CDR2 YNNKEL (reference sequence). The CDR3 region has the DNA TGTGCCAGCAGCCAAGAGCGAGCCCACTCTGGGGCCAACGTCCTGACTTTC. Amino acid sequence: CASSQERAHSGANVLTF.

This clonotype showed up many times. This sequence joins TRBV28 and TRBJ2-1; 9 nucleotides agree with TRBD1. The V and J ends lost 3 bases and 2 bases, in that order; junction bases with no gene match: 17. This CDR3 spans 20 amino acids. Germline CDR1 is MDHEN and CDR2 is SYDVKM. The CDR3 loop reads CASSFDWRDRVSGAYNEQFF. DNA of the CDR3: TGTGCCAGCAGTTTTGATTGGAGGGACAGGGTTAGCGGAGCCTACAATGAGCAGTTCTTC.

This clonotype was found a few times. The chain combines TRBV13 with TRBJ1-3; D is ambiguous. The CDR3 sequence is 16 residues long. The ends were cut back, 4 bases at V and 4 bases at J, with 17 bases in the middle. CDR1 is PRHDT and CDR2 is FYEKMQ in the germline V gene (reference sequence). DNA for the CDR3: TGTGCCAGCAGCTCGAGGGAGGCCACAAGGGGAAACACCATATATTTT. It translates to CASSSREATRGNTIYF.

The chain carries TRBV19 and TRBJ1-5; maybe TRBD1 (5 bases). Looked up from germline, CDR1 is LNHDA and CDR2 is SQIVND (reference sequence). There are 12 residues in the CDR3. V lost 7 bases to trimming and J lost 3 bases, with 7 bases between them. The CDR3 sequence: CASTRDNQPQHF. For the CDR3, the DNA is TGTGCCAGTACCAGGGACAATCAGCCCCAGCATTTT. The complete variable domain, with remaining parts taken from reference TRBV19 and TRBJ1-5, reads DGGITQSPKYLFRKEGQNVTLSCEQNLNHDAMYWYRQDPGQGLRLIYYSQIVNDFQKGDIAEGYSVSREKKESFPLTVTSAQKNPTAFYLCASTRDNQPQHFGDGTRLSIL.

This chain joins TRBV6-1 and TRBJ2-2; D could derive from TRBD1 or TRBD2 (5 bases each). CDR1 and CDR2 (germline): MNHNS, SASEGT. The CDR3 covers 17 residues. The ends were cut back, 6 bases at V and 1 base at J, with 18 bases in the middle. The CDR3 DNA reads TGTGCCAGCAGCCACAACAGAGGGACCTGGAACACCGGGGAGCTGTTTTTT. Its translation: CASSHNRGTWNTGELFF.

This clonotype has at least ten counts. CDR3 bases: TGTGCCAGCAGTGAGCTAAATCAGCCCCAGCATTTT. Protein product: CASSELNQPQHF. The genes are TRBV2 and TRBJ1-5; D gene uncertain. V was trimmed by 3 bases and J by 4 bases, leaving 4 bases between them. The CDR3 has 12 residues. Germline-derived CDR1 and CDR2 are SNHLY and FYNNEI.

On this clonotype: A clone one base away is much larger, so this may be a read error. V and J are TRBV6-1 and TRBJ1-4; the match to TRBD1 covers 8 bases. Germline values: CDR1 MNHNS, CDR2 SASEGT. The CDR3 contains 15 residues. CDR3 loop: CASRTSGGTNEELFF. DNA of the CDR3: TGTGCCAGCAGGACCTCAGGGGGCACTAATGAAGAACTGTTTTTT.

This clonotype was counted ten times or more. The chain links TRBV6-1 to TRBJ1-6; D is uncertain. There are 14 residues in the CDR3. The germline V gene encodes CDR1 MNHNS and CDR2 SASEGT. Trimming removed 6 bases from V and 10 bases from J, with 16 bases in between. For the CDR3, the DNA is TGTGCCAGCAGCTCGGACGGTGGCAACTCACCCCTCCACTTT. Amino acid sequence: CASSSDGGNSPLHF.

As DNA, the CDR3 is TGTGCCATCAGAGACGCTGATCAGATAACTAGCGGGAGGACAGATACGCAGTATTTT. Its protein product is CAIRDADQITSGRTDTQYF. V usage is TRBV10-3 and J usage is TRBJ2-3, with 12 bases matching TRBD2. The CDR3 covers 19 residues. In germline, CDR1 is ENHRY, CDR2 SYGVKD. V shed 6 bases, J shed 3 bases, and the junction held 16 bases outside the gene matches.

This clonotype was recorded a few times. The CDR3 bases are TGTGCCTCAGACAGGGGTACCTACGAGCAGTACTTC. Its protein is CASDRGTYEQYF. V usage is TRBV30 and J usage is TRBJ2-7; TRBD1 matches 8 bases. CDR1 GTSNPN and CDR2 SVGIG come from the germline V gene (reference sequence). The CDR3 consists of 12 residues. Unmatched junction bases numbered 4, after V lost 7 bases and J lost 2 bases.

In its sample, this clonotype was seen a few times. This sequence joins TRBV7-6 and TRBJ1-1, with D uncertain. CDR1 is SGHVS, CDR2 FNYEAQ, per germline. The CDR3 has 14 amino acids. The V end lost 2 bases, the J end lost 1 base, and 8 bases lay between the germline ends. This chain's CDR3 is CASSLRETNTEAFF. CDR3 in DNA: TGTGCCAGCAGCTTAAGGGAAACGAACACTGAAGCTTTCTTT.

The CDR3 DNA is TGTGCCAGCAGTAACGGACAACTCTACGAGCAGTACTTC. Protein: CASSNGQLYEQYF. The V call is TRBV27, the J call TRBJ2-7, with a tentative D call TRBD1 (5 bases). The CDR3 is 13 amino acids. Germline CDR1 reads MNHEY; CDR2 reads SMNVEV (reference sequence). Trimming removed 5 bases at V and 3 bases at J, with 11 bases between.

This clonotype has a count of ten or more. The chain combines TRBV2 with TRBJ2-4, with D possibly being TRBD1 (7 bases). This CDR3 has 16 amino acids. The V end lost 2 bases, the J end lost 1 base, and 12 bases lay between the germline ends. Germline-derived CDR1 and CDR2 are SNHLY and FYNNEI. The CDR3 here is CASSETGGGAKNIQYF. The DNA of the CDR3 is TGTGCCAGCAGTGAAACAGGAGGGGGCGCCAAAAACATTCAGTACTTC.

This clonotype was seen repeatedly, ten times or more. This chain joins TRBV2 and TRBJ1-5; 12 bases agree with TRBD1. The CDR3 extends over 18 amino acids. CDR1 SNHLY and CDR2 FYNNEI come from the germline V gene. V lost 4 bases and J lost 4; bases outside the gene matches: 11. The CDR3 loop is CASSGLGQGARGNQPQHF. The CDR3 DNA follows: TGTGCCAGCAGTGGGTTGGGACAGGGGGCGCGTGGGAATCAGCCCCAGCATTTT.

This chain uses TRBV12-3 or TRBV12-4 with TRBJ1-2; 7 nucleotides line up with TRBD1. The CDR3 has 16 amino acids. V lost 5 bases to trimming and J lost 8 bases; unmatched junction nucleotides: 17. This chain's CDR3 is CASSGPTGMGLRGYTF. The CDR3 region has the DNA TGTGCCAGCAGTGGTCCGACAGGGATGGGTCTAAGAGGCTACACCTTC.

With regard to this clonotype: Germline and junction disagree at one end, which may indicate a read error. V and J are TRBV30 and TRBJ1-1; no clear D. CDR1 and CDR2 (germline): GTSNPN, SVGIG (reference sequence). The CDR3 runs 12 residues. CDR3 in DNA: TGTGCCTGGACTAAAAGGTCCACTGAAGCTCTCTTT. It yields the protein CAWTKRSTEALF. Full variable domain (missing parts from reference TRBV30 and TRBJ1-1): SQTIHQWPATLVQPVGSPLSLECTVEGTSNPNLYWYRQAAGRGLQLLFYSVGIGQISSEVPQNLSASRPQDRQFILSSKKLLLSDSGFYLCAWTKRSTEALFGQGTRLTVV.

This clonotype has just a few counts. The chain combines TRBV19 with TRBJ1-2; TRBD1 might be the D (6 bases). Trimming stripped 3 bases from V and 10 bases from J, with 21 bases between. The CDR3 sequence is 15 residues long. Germline lookup yields CDR1 LNHDA and CDR2 SQIVND (reference sequence). The CDR3, as DNA: TGTGCCAGTAGTATGTGGGATCCGGGACATCAAGCCTACACCTTC. This translates into CASSMWDPGHQAYTF.